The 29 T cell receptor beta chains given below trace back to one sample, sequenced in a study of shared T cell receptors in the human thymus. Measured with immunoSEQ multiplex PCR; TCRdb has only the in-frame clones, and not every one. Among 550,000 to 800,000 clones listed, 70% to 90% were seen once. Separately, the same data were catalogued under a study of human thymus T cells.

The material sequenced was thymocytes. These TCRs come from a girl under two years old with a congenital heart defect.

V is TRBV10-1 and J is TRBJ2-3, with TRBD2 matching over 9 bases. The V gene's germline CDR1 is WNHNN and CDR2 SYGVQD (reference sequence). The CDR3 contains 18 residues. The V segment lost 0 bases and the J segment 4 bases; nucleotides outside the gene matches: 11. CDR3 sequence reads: CASSESTRAGGRSDTQYF. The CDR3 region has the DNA TGCGCCAGCAGTGAGTCGACGAGGGCGGGGGGGCGGTCAGATACGCAGTATTTT.

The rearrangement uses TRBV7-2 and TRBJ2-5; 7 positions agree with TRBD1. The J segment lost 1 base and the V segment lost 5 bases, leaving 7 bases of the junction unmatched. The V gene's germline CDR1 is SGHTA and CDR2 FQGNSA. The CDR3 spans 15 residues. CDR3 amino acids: CASSPTQGTQETQYF. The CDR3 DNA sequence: TGTGCCAGCAGCCCGACACAGGGGACCCAAGAGACCCAGTACTTC.

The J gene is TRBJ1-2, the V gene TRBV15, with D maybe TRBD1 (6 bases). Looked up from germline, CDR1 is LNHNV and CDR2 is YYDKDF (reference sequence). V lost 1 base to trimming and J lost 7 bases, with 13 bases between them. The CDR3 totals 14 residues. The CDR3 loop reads CATSRGAGASGYTF. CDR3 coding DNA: TGTGCCACCAGCAGAGGGGCAGGGGCAAGTGGCTACACCTTC.

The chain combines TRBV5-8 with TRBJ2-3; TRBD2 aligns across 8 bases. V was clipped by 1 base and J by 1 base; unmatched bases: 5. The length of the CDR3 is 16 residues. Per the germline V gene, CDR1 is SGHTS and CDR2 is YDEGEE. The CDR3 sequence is CASSLRRGLGTDTQYF. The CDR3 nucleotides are TGTGCCAGCAGCTTGCGGCGGGGACTAGGCACAGATACGCAGTATTTT.

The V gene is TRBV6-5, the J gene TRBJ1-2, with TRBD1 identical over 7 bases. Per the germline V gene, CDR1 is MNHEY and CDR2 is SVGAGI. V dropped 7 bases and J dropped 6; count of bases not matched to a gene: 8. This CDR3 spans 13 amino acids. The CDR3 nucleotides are TGTGCCAGCACCCAGGGGGGCAAGGATGGCTACACCTTC. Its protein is CASTQGGKDGYTF.

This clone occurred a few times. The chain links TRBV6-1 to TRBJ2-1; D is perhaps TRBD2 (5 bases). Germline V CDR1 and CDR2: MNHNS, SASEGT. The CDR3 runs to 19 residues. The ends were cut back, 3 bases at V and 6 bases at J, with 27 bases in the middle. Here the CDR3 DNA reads TGTGCCAGCAGTGACCTGCACGGTAACCCCAGCGGACGACGCAATGAGCAGTTCTTC. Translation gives CASSDLHGNPSGRRNEQFF.

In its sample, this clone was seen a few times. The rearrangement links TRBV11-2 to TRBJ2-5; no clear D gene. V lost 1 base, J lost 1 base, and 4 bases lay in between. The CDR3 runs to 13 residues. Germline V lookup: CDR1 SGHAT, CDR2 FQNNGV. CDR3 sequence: CASSLGSQETQYF. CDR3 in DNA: TGTGCCAGCAGCTTAGGTAGCCAAGAGACCCAGTACTTC. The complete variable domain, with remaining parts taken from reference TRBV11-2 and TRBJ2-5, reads EAGVAQSPRYKIIEKRQSVAFWCNPISGHATLYWYQQILGQGPKLLIQFQNNGVVDDSQLPKDRFSAERLKGVDSTLKIQPAKLEDSAVYLCASSLGSQETQYFGPGTRLLVL.

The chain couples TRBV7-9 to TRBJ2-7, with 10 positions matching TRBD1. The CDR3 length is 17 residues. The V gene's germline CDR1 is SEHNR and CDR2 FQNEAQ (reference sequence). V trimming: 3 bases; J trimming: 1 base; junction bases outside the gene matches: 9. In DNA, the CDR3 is TGTGCCAGCAGCTTGCCTGGCCGGGACAGGGGTTCCTACGAGCAGTACTTC. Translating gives CASSLPGRDRGSYEQYF. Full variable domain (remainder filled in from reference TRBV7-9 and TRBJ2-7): DTGVSQNPRHKITKRGQNVTFRCDPISEHNRLYWYRQTLGQGPEFLTYFQNEAQLEKSRLLSDRFSAERPKGSFSTLEIQRTEQGDSAMYLCASSLPGRDRGSYEQYFGPGTRLTVT.

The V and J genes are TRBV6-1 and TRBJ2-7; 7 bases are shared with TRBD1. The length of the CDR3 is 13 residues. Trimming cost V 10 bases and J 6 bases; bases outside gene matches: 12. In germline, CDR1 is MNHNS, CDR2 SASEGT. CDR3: CAIFSRGRGEQYF. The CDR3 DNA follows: TGTGCCATCTTTTCAAGGGGGCGAGGCGAGCAGTACTTC.

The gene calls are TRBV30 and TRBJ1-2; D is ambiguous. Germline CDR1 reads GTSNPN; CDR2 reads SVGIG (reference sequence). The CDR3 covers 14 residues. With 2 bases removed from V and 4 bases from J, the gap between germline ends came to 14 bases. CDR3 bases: TGTGCCTGGAGTAAGTGGAGGTTGGCCTATGGCTACACCTTC. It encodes CAWSKWRLAYGYTF.

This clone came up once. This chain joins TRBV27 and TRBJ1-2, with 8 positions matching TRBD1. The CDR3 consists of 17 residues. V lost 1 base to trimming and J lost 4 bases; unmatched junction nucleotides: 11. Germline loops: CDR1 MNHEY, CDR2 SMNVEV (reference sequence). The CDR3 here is CASSLYAPGQDLYGYTF. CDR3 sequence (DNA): TGTGCCAGCAGTTTATACGCCCCGGGACAGGATCTCTATGGCTACACCTTC.

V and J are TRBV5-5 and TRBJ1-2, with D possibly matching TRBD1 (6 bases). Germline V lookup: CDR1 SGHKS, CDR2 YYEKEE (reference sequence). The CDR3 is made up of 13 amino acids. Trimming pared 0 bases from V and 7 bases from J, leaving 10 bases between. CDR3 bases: TGTGCCAGCAGCTTGGACAGGGTCGGTGGCTACACCTTC. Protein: CASSLDRVGGYTF.

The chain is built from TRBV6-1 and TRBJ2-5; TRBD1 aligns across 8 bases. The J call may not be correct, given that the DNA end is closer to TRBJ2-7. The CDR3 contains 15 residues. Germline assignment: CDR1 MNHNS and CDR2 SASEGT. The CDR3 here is CASSPDRVRSYEQYF. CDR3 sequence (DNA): TGTGCCAGCAGCCCGGACAGGGTTCGGTCCTACGAGCAGTACTTC.

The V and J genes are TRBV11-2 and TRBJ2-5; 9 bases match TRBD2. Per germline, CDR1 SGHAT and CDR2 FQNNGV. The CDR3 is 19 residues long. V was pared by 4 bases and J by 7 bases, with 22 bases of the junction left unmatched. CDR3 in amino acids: CASSSLSTASGQAGGTQYF. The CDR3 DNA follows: TGTGCCAGCAGCTCCCTATCGACCGCTTCGGGACAAGCGGGGGGGACCCAGTACTTC.

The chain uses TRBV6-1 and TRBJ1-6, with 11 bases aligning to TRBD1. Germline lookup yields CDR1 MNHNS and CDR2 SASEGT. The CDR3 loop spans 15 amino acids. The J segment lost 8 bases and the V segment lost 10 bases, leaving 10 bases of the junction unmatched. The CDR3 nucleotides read TGTGCCATAAAGGACAGGGGGCCCCCTCATTCACCCCTCCACTTT. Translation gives CAIKDRGPPHSPLHF.

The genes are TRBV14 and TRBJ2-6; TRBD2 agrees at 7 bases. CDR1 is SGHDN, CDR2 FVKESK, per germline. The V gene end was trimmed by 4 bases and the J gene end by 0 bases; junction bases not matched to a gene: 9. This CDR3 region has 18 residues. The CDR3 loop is CASSREGLSLSGANVLTF. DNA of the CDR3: TGTGCCAGCAGCCGGGAGGGCCTTAGTCTCTCTGGGGCCAACGTCCTGACTTTC.

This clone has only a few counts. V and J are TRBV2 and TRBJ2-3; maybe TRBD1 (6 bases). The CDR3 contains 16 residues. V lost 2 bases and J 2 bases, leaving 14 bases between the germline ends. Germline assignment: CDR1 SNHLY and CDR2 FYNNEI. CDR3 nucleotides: TGTGCCAGCAGTGAATCCGGGACACTCACCACAGATACGCAGTATTTT. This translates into CASSESGTLTTDTQYF.

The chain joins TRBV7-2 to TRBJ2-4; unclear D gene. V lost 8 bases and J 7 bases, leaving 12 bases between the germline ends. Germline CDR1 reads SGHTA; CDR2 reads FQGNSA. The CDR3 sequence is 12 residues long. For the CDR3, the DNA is TGTGCCAGCCAAATCGCTCGGAACATTCAGTACTTC. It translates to CASQIARNIQYF.

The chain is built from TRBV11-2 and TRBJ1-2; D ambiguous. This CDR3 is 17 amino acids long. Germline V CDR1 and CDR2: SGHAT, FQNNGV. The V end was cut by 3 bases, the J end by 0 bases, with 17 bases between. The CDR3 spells CASSLEQLHTPNYGYTF. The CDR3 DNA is TGTGCCAGCAGCTTGGAACAGCTTCATACTCCTAACTATGGCTACACCTTC.

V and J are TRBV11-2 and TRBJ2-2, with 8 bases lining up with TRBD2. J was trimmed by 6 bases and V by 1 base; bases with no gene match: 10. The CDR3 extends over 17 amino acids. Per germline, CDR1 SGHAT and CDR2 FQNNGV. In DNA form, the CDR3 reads TGTGCCAGCAGCTTAGTGGCGGGGGGCCCATGGGCCGGGGAGCTGTTTTTT. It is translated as CASSLVAGGPWAGELFF.

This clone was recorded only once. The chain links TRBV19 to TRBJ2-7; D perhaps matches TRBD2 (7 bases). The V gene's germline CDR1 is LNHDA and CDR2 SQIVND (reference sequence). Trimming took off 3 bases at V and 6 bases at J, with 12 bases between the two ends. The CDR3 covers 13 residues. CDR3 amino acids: CASSIGGQFEQYF. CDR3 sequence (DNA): TGTGCCAGTAGTATCGGGGGGCAGTTCGAGCAGTACTTC.

The CDR3 region has the DNA TGCAGTGCACGACAGCATGGCTACACCTTC. Its protein is CSARQHGYTF. This chain links TRBV20-1 with TRBJ1-2; D is perhaps TRBD1 (5 bases). CDR1 and CDR2 from the germline V gene are DFQATT and SNEGSKA (reference sequence). V dropped 6 bases and J dropped 6 bases, with 8 bases sitting between them. The CDR3 length is 10 residues.

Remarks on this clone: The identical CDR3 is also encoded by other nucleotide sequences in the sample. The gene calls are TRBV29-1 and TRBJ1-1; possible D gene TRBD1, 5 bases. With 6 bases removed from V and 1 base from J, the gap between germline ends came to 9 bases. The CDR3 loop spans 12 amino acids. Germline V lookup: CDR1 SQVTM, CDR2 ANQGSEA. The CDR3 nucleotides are TGCAGCGTCGGGAGGGGGAACACTGAAGCTTTCTTT. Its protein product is CSVGRGNTEAFF.

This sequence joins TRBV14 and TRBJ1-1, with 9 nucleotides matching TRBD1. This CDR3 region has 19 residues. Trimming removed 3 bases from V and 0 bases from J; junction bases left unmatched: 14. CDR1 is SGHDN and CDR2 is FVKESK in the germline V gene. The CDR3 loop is CASSHSGTGPYDVNTEAFF. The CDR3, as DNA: TGTGCCAGCAGCCATTCTGGGACAGGGCCGTATGACGTGAACACTGAAGCTTTCTTT.

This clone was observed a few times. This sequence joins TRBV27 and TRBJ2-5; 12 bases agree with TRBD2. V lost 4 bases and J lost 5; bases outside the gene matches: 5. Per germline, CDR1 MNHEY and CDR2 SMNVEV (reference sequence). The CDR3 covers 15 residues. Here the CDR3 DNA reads TGTGCCAGCAGTTCCGGACTAGCGGGGCGGGAGACCCAGTACTTC. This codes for CASSSGLAGRETQYF.

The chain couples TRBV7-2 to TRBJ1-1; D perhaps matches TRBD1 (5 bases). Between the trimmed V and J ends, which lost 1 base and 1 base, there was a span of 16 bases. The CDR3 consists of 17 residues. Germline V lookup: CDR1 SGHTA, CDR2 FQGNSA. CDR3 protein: CASSLVGAGIGNTEAFF. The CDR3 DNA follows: TGTGCCAGCAGCTTAGTTGGGGCAGGGATTGGGAACACTGAAGCTTTCTTT.

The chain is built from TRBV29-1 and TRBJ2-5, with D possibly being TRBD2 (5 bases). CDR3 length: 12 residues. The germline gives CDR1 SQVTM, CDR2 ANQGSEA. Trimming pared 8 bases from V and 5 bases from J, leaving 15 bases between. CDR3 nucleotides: TGCAGCTTACAAGCGTCGGGGGAGACCCAGTACTTC. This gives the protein CSLQASGETQYF.

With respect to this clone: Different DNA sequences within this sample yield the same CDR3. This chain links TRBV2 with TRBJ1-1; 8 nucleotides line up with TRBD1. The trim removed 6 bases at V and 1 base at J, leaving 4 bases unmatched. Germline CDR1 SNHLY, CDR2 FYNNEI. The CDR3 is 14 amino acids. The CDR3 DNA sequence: TGTGCCAGCAGAGTGGACAGGGCGAACACTGAAGCTTTCTTT. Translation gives CASRVDRANTEAFF.

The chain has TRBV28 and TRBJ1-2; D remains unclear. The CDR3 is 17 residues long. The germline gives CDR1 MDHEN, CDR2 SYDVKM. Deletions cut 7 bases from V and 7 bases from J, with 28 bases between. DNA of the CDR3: TGTGCCAGCACCCACCCGGGCCCTCAGCCCGGGATAGGTGGCTACACCTTC. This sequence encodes CASTHPGPQPGIGGYTF.